This TCR beta chain was identified in a study of CD8 T cells in ankylosing spondylitis. Study outcomes and limitations: A subset of motif variants has previously been described in the synovial fluid and blood of reactive arthritis. What seemed typical of ankylosing spondylitis blood was a TCR beta motif built from about 8 highly homologous variants. Disease-associated clones were reportedly significantly overrepresented in matched ankylosing spondylitis synovial fluid.

CDR1 and CDR2 (germline): ENHRY, SYGVKD. The trim removed 0 bases at V and 5 bases at J, leaving 6 bases unmatched. This CDR3 has 15 residues. For TCR beta, libraries came from quantitative 5'-RACE with molecular barcodes. TCRdb reprocessed the 5' RACE reads via MiXCR and lists one record per CDR3 protein. Among nearly 350,000 distinct CDR3 sequences listed, under 15% were seen once. As concerns this clonotype: Its target is unknown.

The sample consisted of blood, either unsorted or a sorted T cell fraction (not recorded which). This rearrangement joins TRBV10-3 to TRBJ2-7; 8 bases line up with TRBD1. The receptor comes from a male donor with ankylosing spondylitis or in good health (not recorded which). This CDR3 is CAISESTGVLDEQYF. Here the CDR3 DNA reads TGTGCCATCAGTGAGTCGACAGGGGTTTTGGACGAGCAGTACTTC.